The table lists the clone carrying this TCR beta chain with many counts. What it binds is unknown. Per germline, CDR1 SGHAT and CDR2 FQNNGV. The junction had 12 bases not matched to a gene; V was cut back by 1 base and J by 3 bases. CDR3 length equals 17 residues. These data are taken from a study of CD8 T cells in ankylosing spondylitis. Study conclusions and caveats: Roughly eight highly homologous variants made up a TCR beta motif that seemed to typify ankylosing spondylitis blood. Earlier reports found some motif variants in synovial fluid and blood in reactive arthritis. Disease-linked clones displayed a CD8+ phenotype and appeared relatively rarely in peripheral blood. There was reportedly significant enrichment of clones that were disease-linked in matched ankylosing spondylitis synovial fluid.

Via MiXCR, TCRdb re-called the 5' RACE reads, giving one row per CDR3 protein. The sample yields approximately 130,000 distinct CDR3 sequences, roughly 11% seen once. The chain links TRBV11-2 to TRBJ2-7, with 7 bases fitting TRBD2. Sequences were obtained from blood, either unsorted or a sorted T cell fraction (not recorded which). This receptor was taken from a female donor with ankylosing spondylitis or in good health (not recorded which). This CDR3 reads CASSLAVSQSGNYEQYF. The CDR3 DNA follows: TGTGCCAGCAGCTTAGCGGTTTCACAGAGCGGGAACTACGAGCAGTACTTC.